This is a list of T cell receptor beta chains from one sample in a study of T cell responses to AZD1222 COVID-19 vaccine. Measured with immunoSEQ multiplex PCR; TCRdb has only the in-frame clones, and not every one. This table holds 78,000 or so clones, around 80% found once. The input for sequencing was peripheral blood, taken 28 days after the second AZD1222 dose. The source of these receptors is an adult who received the AZD1222 COVID-19 vaccine. The CDR3 runs from the conserved cysteine through the conserved F or W. The D gene is left open where the match is weak. The size of a clone is reported for some rows only, either as once, few or many, or as a class for expanded clones.

>.|TRBJ2-3|TRBV28|TRBD2
TGTGCCAGCAGTTTGTTGGGCGGGGGGGGAGATACGCAGTATTTT
CASSLLGGGGDTQYF
>.|TRBJ1-6|TRBV28|.
TGTGCCAGCAGGGGGCATTCCCCTTATAATTCACCCCTCCACTTT
CASRGHSPYNSPLHF
>once|TRBJ1-1|TRBV19|.
TGTGCCAGTAGTATAGTGTGGGGTTCGACAGAATTTGAAGCTTTCTTT
CASSIVWGSTEFEAFF
>.|TRBJ2-7|TRBV28|TRBD1
TGTGCCAGCAGGAAACAGGGGCTCTCCTACGAGCAGTACTTC
CASRKQGLSYEQYF
>.|TRBJ2-1|TRBV27|.
TGTGCCAGCAGCCTGCAGGGAAATGAGCAGTTCTTC
CASSLQGNEQFF
>.|TRBJ2-2|TRBV5-5|TRBD2
TGTGCCAGCGGACGACTACGACTAGCGGGCGGGGAGCTGTTTTTT
CASGRLRLAGGELFF
>.|TRBJ2-3|TRBV3-1/TRBV3-2|.
TGTGCCAGCAGCCAAGGCACCGAGCCTAGCACAGATACGCAGTATTTT
CASSQGTEPSTDTQYF
>.|TRBJ2-6|TRBV7-9|.
TGTGCCAGCAGCTTAATCTCTGGGGCCAACGTCCTGACTTTC
CASSLISGANVLTF
>.|TRBJ2-2|TRBV28|.
TGTGCCAGCAGTTTAGGACCGACCCAGGGCACCGGGGAGCTGTTTTTT
CASSLGPTQGTGELFF
>.|TRBJ1-4|TRBV28|TRBD1
TGTGCCAGCAGGACCGGGACAGGGGGTGAAAAACTGTTTTTT
CASRTGTGGEKLFF
>.|TRBJ2-1|TRBV19|.
TGTGCCAGTTTGAGCGACAATTACAATGAGCAGTTCTTC
CASLSDNYNEQFF
>once|TRBJ2-7|TRBV20-1|.
TGCAGTGCTAGTATCCCCCCTGACGAGCAGTACTTC
CSASIPPDEQYF
>.|TRBJ2-5|TRBV15|.
TGTGCCACCAGCAGAGATCCCCCCGGGGGTCTCCAAGAGACCCAGTACTTC
CATSRDPPGGLQETQYF
>.|TRBJ2-2|TRBV19|TRBD2
TGTGCCAGTAGTATAGACTCGACTAGCGGGGGAACGAACACCGGGGAGCTGTTTTTT
CASSIDSTSGGTNTGELFF
>.|TRBJ1-5|TRBV28|.
TGTGCCAGCCAATACTACAGACAGCCCCAGCATTTT
CASQYYRQPQHF
>.|TRBJ2-3|TRBV6-6|.
TGTGCCAGCAGTTTTCGGGACCTGCGCACAGATACGCAGTATTTT
CASSFRDLRTDTQYF
>.|TRBJ2-3|TRBV9|.
TGTGCCAGCAGCGTAAGTTCTAGAAACACAGATACGCAGTATTTT
CASSVSSRNTDTQYF
>.|TRBJ2-7|TRBV7-3|TRBD2
TGTGCCAGCAGCTCAGGGCAGCTAGCGGGAGTTGGCGAGCAGTACTTC
CASSSGQLAGVGEQYF
>.|TRBJ2-7|TRBV10-3|.
TGTGCCATCAGTTCCGGGGACTGGTCCTACGAGCAGTACTTC
CAISSGDWSYEQYF
>few|TRBJ1-2|TRBV18|.
TGTGCCAGCTCACCAACCCTCGGCCAAAACAGTGGTCAGGTTTACTATGGCTACACCTTC
CASSPTLGQNSGQVYYGYTF
>few|TRBJ2-1|TRBV5-1|TRBD2
TGCGCCAGCAGCTGGACTAGCGGGAGTCTGGATGAGCAGTTCTTC
CASSWTSGSLDEQFF
>.|TRBJ2-7|TRBV2|.
TGTGCCAGCAGTGTTTATGGTGGGATAATGGTCGAGCAGTACTTC
CASSVYGGIMVEQYF
>.|TRBJ2-3|TRBV5-1|.
TGCGCCAGCAGCGGCGAGGGCACAGATACGCAGTATTTT
CASSGEGTDTQYF
>once|TRBJ2-2|TRBV18|TRBD1
TGTGCCAGCTCACCGCAGGGGGAGTTGAACTCCGGGGAGCTGTTTTTT
CASSPQGELNSGELFF
>once|TRBJ2-1|TRBV19|.
TGTGCCAGTAGTATACTACAGGGTGGTTACAATGAGCAGTTCTTC
CASSILQGGYNEQFF
>few|TRBJ2-1|TRBV28|.
TGTGCCAGCAGCCCGACGCGGGGATACAATGAGCAGTTCTTC
CASSPTRGYNEQFF
>.|TRBJ1-2|TRBV4-2|TRBD1
TGTGCCAGCAGCCAGGAAAGCGGGGACAGATATGGCTACACCTTC
CASSQESGDRYGYTF
>.|TRBJ2-1|TRBV19|TRBD2
TGTGCCGCCTCTCAGCGGGGCTCCTACAATGAGCAGTTCTTC
CAASQRGSYNEQFF
>.|TRBJ1-1|TRBV18|.
TGTGCCAGCTCCCCACCTCGGGGCGGTAAGAACACTGAAGCTTTCTTT
CASSPPRGGKNTEAFF
>.|TRBJ2-7|TRBV28|.
TGTGCCAGCAGTCTCGGGTCCTACGAGCAGTACTTC
CASSLGSYEQYF
>once|TRBJ1-4|TRBV18|.
TGTGCCAGCTCACTACAGGCAACTAATGAAAAACTGTTTTTT
CASSLQATNEKLFF
>.|TRBJ1-2|TRBV19|.
TGTGCCAGTAGCCGCACTGAAAGGTCCGACTATGGCTACACCTTC
CASSRTERSDYGYTF
>.|TRBJ1-6|TRBV5-8|.
TGTGCCAGCAGCGCCCGAGGTCCTGAAAATTCACCCCTCCACTTT
CASSARGPENSPLHF
>.|TRBJ2-1|TRBV7-8|TRBD2
TGTGCCAGCAGCTTAGCTCGGGGGGGCTCCTACAATGAGCAGTTCTTC
CASSLARGGSYNEQFF
>.|TRBJ2-3|TRBV24-1|.
TGTGCCACCAGTGTAGGGGGGGCCGGTGATACGCAGTATTTT
CATSVGGAGDTQYF
>.|TRBJ2-1|TRBV28|.
TGTGCCAGCAGTTTAATGAACGACAATGAGCAGTTCTTC
CASSLMNDNEQFF
>.|TRBJ1-6|TRBV7-8|.
TGTGCCAGCAGCTTAGGGGTAGGACGGAATTCACCCCTCCACTTT
CASSLGVGRNSPLHF
>.|TRBJ2-1|TRBV12-3/TRBV12-4|TRBD2
TGTGCCAGCAGGCGGGAGGTCAATGAGCAGTTCTTC
CASRREVNEQFF
>.|TRBJ2-7|TRBV6-6|.
TGTGCCAGCAGTCCCGGGGTAAATGAGCAGTACTTC
CASSPGVNEQYF
>few|TRBJ2-7|TRBV29-1|TRBD2
TGCAGCGTTGAAGGACTAGCGGGATCTGTTGCCTACGAGCAGTACTTC
CSVEGLAGSVAYEQYF
>.|TRBJ2-2|TRBV27|.
TGTGCCAGCAGTTTATCTCCCCTGGTCGGGGAGCTGTTTTTT
CASSLSPLVGELFF
>few|TRBJ1-2|TRBV4-2|TRBD1
TGTGCCAGCAGCCAAGACAGGGGGGTGTATGGCTACACCTTC
CASSQDRGVYGYTF
>.|TRBJ2-7|TRBV5-6|.
TGTGCCAGCAGCCGGTTGGGGGTCACCTCCTACGAGCAGTACTTC
CASSRLGVTSYEQYF
>.|TRBJ1-3|TRBV4-2|.
TGTGCCAGCAGCGGACGTTACAGGGATGGAAACACCATATATTTT
CASSGRYRDGNTIYF
>.|TRBJ2-7|TRBV18|.
TGTGCCAGCTCACCAGCGGAAGACGAGCAGTACTTC
CASSPAEDEQYF
>.|TRBJ2-1|TRBV5-4|.
TGTGCCAGCAGCTTGTCGGCGGGCTCCCACAATGAGCAGTTCTTC
CASSLSAGSHNEQFF
>.|TRBJ1-5|TRBV6-2/TRBV6-3|.
TGTGCCAGCAGTCAGATGGGAAGGGGTGGCAATCAGCCCCAGCATTTT
CASSQMGRGGNQPQHF
>once|TRBJ2-5|TRBV4-1|.
TGCGCCAGCAGCCAAGATGGAAGCGATTGGGAGACCCAGTACTTC
CASSQDGSDWETQYF
>.|TRBJ1-1|TRBV7-9|.
TGTGCCAGCAGCTTAGGGGACGGCCCCATGAACACTGAAGCTTTCTTT
CASSLGDGPMNTEAFF
>.|TRBJ2-1|TRBV12-3/TRBV12-4|.
TGTGCCAGCAGTTTACGCGGGGAGCAGTTCTTC
CASSLRGEQFF
>.|TRBJ2-1|TRBV7-9|.
TGTGCCAGCAGCCCGGGAGACAGGGCACATGGGTTCTTC
CASSPGDRAHGFF
>.|TRBJ2-5|TRBV7-8|.
TGTGCCAGCAGCCTAAACAGGGCGAGGGGAGAGACCCAGTACTTC
CASSLNRARGETQYF
>.|TRBJ2-1|TRBV30|.
TGTGCCTGGAGTGTAGATTTAGTCGGCAATGAGCAGTTCTTC
CAWSVDLVGNEQFF